These 28 T cell receptor beta chains share one sample of origin, sequenced in a study of PD-L1 blockade in urothelial cancer. Sequencing used immunoSEQ multiplex PCR; TCRdb keeps in-frame clones, though not all of them. The data show about 51,000 clones, around 86% seen once. This specimen consisted of PBMCs, obtained around atezolizumab (anti-PD-L1) treatment. These receptors were obtained from a man in his 60s with urothelial cancer.

V gene TRBV5-8 combines with J gene TRBJ2-7, with TRBD2 as a possible D gene (5 bases). Per germline, CDR1 SGHTS and CDR2 YDEGEE. This CDR3 has 13 residues. Deletions cut 2 bases from V and 1 base from J, with 7 bases between. The CDR3: CASSFGGSYEQYF. CDR3 coding DNA: TGTGCCAGCAGCTTCGGCGGGTCCTACGAGCAGTACTTC.

The chain uses TRBV7-2 and TRBJ2-1; TRBD1 aligns across 7 bases. V gave up 5 bases and J gave up 0 bases; unmatched junction bases: 4. Germline V gene sequence: CDR1 SGHTA, CDR2 FQGNSA. The CDR3 extends over 15 amino acids. CDR3 loop: CASSLQGSSYNEQFF. The CDR3 DNA is TGTGCCAGCAGCCTACAGGGGAGCTCCTACAATGAGCAGTTCTTC.

V gene TRBV11-3 combines with J gene TRBJ2-7, with TRBD2 as a possible D gene (6 bases). CDR1 and CDR2 (germline): SGHNT, YENEEA. V was clipped by 2 bases and J by 0 bases, with 11 bases between them. The CDR3 totals 15 residues. The CDR3 is CASSLSAGSSYEQYF. CDR3 DNA: TGTGCCAGCAGCTTAAGTGCCGGGAGCTCCTACGAGCAGTACTTC.

V usage is TRBV15 and J usage is TRBJ2-5, with D hard to call. The germline V gene encodes CDR1 LNHNV and CDR2 YYDKDF (reference sequence). The CDR3 loop spans 13 amino acids. Trimming took off 5 bases at V and 1 base at J, with 8 bases between the two ends. The CDR3: CATSWATQETQYF. The CDR3 region has the DNA TGTGCCACCAGCTGGGCTACCCAAGAGACCCAGTACTTC.

The chain joins TRBV6-5 to TRBJ1-1; maybe TRBD1 (5 bases). CDR1 is MNHEY, CDR2 SVGAGI, per germline. The CDR3 loop spans 15 amino acids. The V gene lost 2 bases and the J gene lost 7 bases, with 17 bases spanning the gap. CDR3 region: CASSYPSTGKGEAFF. CDR3 DNA sequence: TGTGCCAGCAGTTACCCCTCCACAGGCAAGGGTGAAGCTTTCTTT.

V usage is TRBV28 and J usage is TRBJ2-7; possibly TRBD1 for D (5 bases). Per germline, CDR1 MDHEN and CDR2 SYDVKM. The CDR3 extends over 12 amino acids. With 6 bases removed from V and 3 bases from J, the gap between germline ends came to 9 bases. CDR3 coding DNA: TGTGCCAGCAGCCTAGGGGTCTACGAGCAGTACTTC. It encodes CASSLGVYEQYF.

V is TRBV5-1 and J is TRBJ1-1; 7 bases map to TRBD1. The CDR3 runs 14 residues. The germline V gene encodes CDR1 SGHRS and CDR2 YFSETQ. Losses at the gene ends were 4 bases for V and 4 bases for J; bases not matched to a gene: 7. DNA for the CDR3: TGCGCCAGCAGCATCACGACAGGGAGCACTGAAGCTTTCTTT. Translated, it gives CASSITTGSTEAFF.

CDR3 coding DNA: TGTGCCAGCAGCGGTTCCGGCCGGGGAGATGAAAAACTGTTTTTT. Amino acids: CASSGSGRGDEKLFF. The chain is built from TRBV9 and TRBJ1-4; no reliable D call. The CDR3 is 15 residues long. V was shortened by 3 bases and J by 6 bases, with 15 bases between the two germline ends. CDR1 and CDR2 from the germline V gene are SGDLS and YYNGEE.

The J gene is TRBJ1-1, the V gene TRBV28; 9 nucleotides match TRBD1. The CDR3 contains 15 residues. Germline V gene lookup returns CDR1 MDHEN and CDR2 SYDVKM. After removal of 7 bases from V and 5 bases from J, the junction contained 11 bases not matched to a gene. The CDR3: CASTRGDRVRTEAFF. DNA of the CDR3: TGTGCCAGCACTCGGGGGGACAGGGTGAGGACTGAAGCTTTCTTT.

The J gene is TRBJ2-7, the V gene TRBV7-6; D ambiguous. This CDR3 comprises 14 residues. The V and J ends lost 2 bases and 1 base respectively, with 9 bases between them. Germline values: CDR1 SGHVS, CDR2 FNYEAQ. The chain's CDR3 is CASSLFLGSYEQYF. In DNA form, the CDR3 reads TGTGCCAGCAGCTTATTCCTCGGGTCCTACGAGCAGTACTTC.

In this sample, this clone turned up a few times. CDR3: CASSLGQGDNSPLHF. As DNA, the CDR3 is TGTGCCAGCAGCTTGGGGCAGGGCGATAATTCACCCCTCCACTTT. V gene TRBV5-4 combines with J gene TRBJ1-6; the D gene is possibly TRBD1 (5 bases). Germline CDR1 SGHNT, CDR2 YYREEE (reference sequence). The CDR3 has 15 amino acids. V shed 0 bases and J shed 5 bases, with 9 bases lying between them.

This clone was counted a single time. The chain uses TRBV6-5 and TRBJ2-7, with TRBD2 matching over 13 bases. The trim removed 0 bases at V and 2 bases at J, leaving 1 base unmatched. Germline CDR1 reads MNHEY; CDR2 reads SVGAGI. This CDR3 comprises 16 residues. CDR3 coding DNA: TGTGCCAGCAGTTACTCGGGACTAGCGGGACCCTACGAGCAGTACTTC. It specifies CASSYSGLAGPYEQYF.

The chain is built from TRBV19 and TRBJ2-1; 13 positions match TRBD2. The CDR3 has 17 residues. V shed 5 bases, J shed 7 bases, and the junction held 11 bases outside the gene matches. Per the germline V gene, CDR1 is LNHDA and CDR2 is SQIVND (reference sequence). The CDR3 here is CASSPAPTSGGANEQFF. In DNA form, the CDR3 reads TGTGCCAGTAGTCCAGCACCCACTAGCGGGGGGGCTAATGAGCAGTTCTTC.

Concerning this clone: In the same sample, other DNA sequences code for this CDR3. V is TRBV27 and J is TRBJ2-7, with 8 bases matching TRBD2. Germline loops: CDR1 MNHEY, CDR2 SMNVEV (reference sequence). Trimming took 0 bases from V and 3 from J; bases not matched to a gene: 4. The CDR3 contains 15 residues. The CDR3 DNA sequence: TGTGCCAGCAGTTTATCGAGGGGACTAGTCTACGAGCAGTACTTC. Protein sequence: CASSLSRGLVYEQYF.

The chain employs TRBV4-1 and TRBJ1-5, with D unresolved. The ends were cut back, 0 bases at V and 1 base at J, with 7 bases in the middle. The CDR3 is made up of 15 amino acids. CDR1 and CDR2 (germline): MGHRA, YSYEKL. DNA of the CDR3: TGCGCCAGCAGCCAAGATACCCGGAGCAATCAGCCCCAGCATTTT. Translating it yields CASSQDTRSNQPQHF.

A single count supports this clone. The CDR3 nucleotides are TGCGCCAGCAGGGACGGTATCCCGGGCGGGGGGATCTCCTACGAGCAGTACTTC. Protein sequence: CASRDGIPGGGISYEQYF. The rearrangement uses TRBV5-1 and TRBJ2-7; TRBD2 agrees at 8 bases. J lost 0 bases, V lost 5 bases, and 16 bases had no gene match. CDR3 length equals 18 residues. CDR1 and CDR2 from the germline V gene are SGHRS and YFSETQ.

The J gene is TRBJ1-4, the V gene TRBV30; TRBD1 is a possible D gene (5 bases). V was shortened by 2 bases and J by 7 bases, with 14 bases between the two germline ends. The CDR3 runs to 14 residues. Germline CDR1 and CDR2: GTSNPN and SVGIG (reference sequence). The CDR3 region has the DNA TGTGCCTGGAGTCAACAGGTTTCGGGTGAAAAACTGTTTTTT. Its translation is CAWSQQVSGEKLFF.

The sample holds a few counts of this clone. A read error is likely, as this CDR3 ends without the conserved phenylalanine or tryptophan. The DNA is omitted, as the CDR3 cannot be located on it reliably, and the CDR3 follows TCRdb's listing. This chain connects TRBV28 to TRBJ1-2. The length of the CDR3 is 9 amino acids, counting both ends. The germline V gene encodes CDR1 MDHEN and CDR2 SYDVKM. CDR3 loop: CASSPYGDC.

V gene TRBV5-8 combines with J gene TRBJ2-2; D perhaps matches TRBD1 (6 bases). The V and J ends lost 10 bases and 4 bases respectively, with 14 bases between them. CDR3 length equals 13 residues. The V gene's germline CDR1 is SGHTS and CDR2 YDEGEE. The CDR3 bases are TGTGCCCGACCAGGGGACCCCACCGGGGAGCTGTTTTTT. Translating it yields CARPGDPTGELFF.

This chain connects TRBV6-5 to TRBJ2-3; D is undetermined. CDR1 MNHEY and CDR2 SVGAGI come from the germline V gene. The CDR3 sequence is 13 residues long. V was cut by 6 bases and J by 4 bases, with 11 bases left in between. CDR3 sequence: CASSGSVADTQYF. The CDR3 bases are TGTGCCAGCAGCGGGTCGGTGGCAGATACGCAGTATTTT.

The chain carries TRBV7-9 and TRBJ2-1, with TRBD2 identical over 7 bases. The CDR3 consists of 15 residues. Trimming at V came to 5 bases and at J to 4 bases, leaving 8 bases not matched to a gene. Germline V gives CDR1 SEHNR, CDR2 FQNEAQ (reference sequence). CDR3 sequence reads: CASSPKAGRYNEQFF. CDR3 DNA: TGTGCCAGCAGCCCCAAAGCGGGAAGATACAATGAGCAGTTCTTC.

This chain links TRBV11-2 with TRBJ2-7; a possible D gene is TRBD1 (6 bases). The CDR3 spans 16 residues. The V gene lost 5 bases and the J gene lost 4 bases, with 21 bases spanning the gap. Looked up from germline, CDR1 is SGHAT and CDR2 is FQNNGV. CDR3 protein: CASSHRWTVKHYEQYF. The CDR3 DNA follows: TGTGCCAGCAGCCACCGGTGGACAGTAAAACATTACGAGCAGTACTTC.

This chain uses TRBV6-6 with TRBJ1-2; TRBD1 matches 8 bases. V shed 0 bases, J shed 4 bases, and the junction held 4 bases outside the gene matches. This CDR3 spans 15 amino acids. In germline, CDR1 is MNHNY, CDR2 SVGAGI (reference sequence). The CDR3 loop is CASSYSGTGSYGYTF. In DNA, the CDR3 is TGTGCCAGCAGTTACTCCGGGACAGGAAGCTATGGCTACACCTTC.

This chain connects TRBV4-2 to TRBJ2-2; 11 nucleotides match TRBD2. Looked up from germline, CDR1 is LGHNA and CDR2 is YNFKEQ. The CDR3 runs 15 residues. Trimming cost V 2 bases and J 6 bases; bases outside gene matches: 2. CDR3 coding DNA: TGTGCCAGCAGCCAAACTAGCGGGAGACCCGGGGAGCTGTTTTTT. The encoded protein is CASSQTSGRPGELFF.

The chain is built from TRBV9 and TRBJ1-1; 8 nucleotides align to TRBD1. In germline, CDR1 is SGDLS, CDR2 YYNGEE. The CDR3 is made up of 13 amino acids. Unmatched junction bases numbered 2, after V lost 6 bases and J lost 1 base. In DNA form, the CDR3 reads TGTGCCAGCACCGGACAGGGGAACACTGAAGCTTTCTTT. Encoded protein: CASTGQGNTEAFF. Supplemented by reference TRBV9 and TRBJ1-1, the full variable domain reads DSGVTQTPKHLITATGQRVTLRCSPRSGDLSVYWYQQSLDQGLQFLIQYYNGEERAKGNILERFSAQQFPDLHSELNLSSLELGDSALYFCASTGQGNTEAFFGQGTRLTVV.

This clone was observed a few times. The chain carries TRBV10-2 and TRBJ2-2; 8 nucleotides line up with TRBD1. The CDR3 has 14 amino acids. V trimming: 9 bases; J trimming: 0 bases; junction bases outside the gene matches: 3. Germline CDR1 reads WSHSY; CDR2 reads SAAADI. In DNA, the CDR3 is TGCGCCAGTATGACAGGGGCGAACACCGGGGAGCTGTTTTTT. Amino acid sequence: CASMTGANTGELFF.

The gene calls are TRBV7-3 and TRBJ2-1; perhaps TRBD1 as D (6 bases). This CDR3 comprises 15 residues. Trimming took off 5 bases at V and 6 bases at J, with 17 bases between the two ends. Germline V CDR1 and CDR2: SGHTA, FQGTGA. The CDR3: CASSPMDRPLNEQFF. In DNA, the CDR3 is TGTGCCAGCAGCCCGATGGACAGACCCCTCAATGAGCAGTTCTTC.

The chain couples TRBV10-3 to TRBJ1-3; possibly TRBD1 for D (5 bases). V lost 4 bases to trimming and J lost 0 bases, with 13 bases between them. This CDR3 comprises 16 residues. The V gene's germline CDR1 is ENHRY and CDR2 SYGVKD. The CDR3 loop is CAISGLTENSGNTIYF. The CDR3, as DNA: TGTGCCATCAGTGGTTTGACAGAGAACTCTGGAAACACCATATATTTT.